Following are 27 T cell receptor beta chains from one sample sequenced in a study of shared clonotypes between healthy human individuals. Profiled with immunoSEQ multiplex PCR; TCRdb holds only in-frame clones, not every one. The table lists 2 million to 2.5 million clones, around 95% of them singletons. Material for sequencing was naive CD4+ T cells sorted from blood. Subset indicated: CD45RA+ positively selected. The receptors stem from a man aged 18 to 30 in good health.

CDR3 residues: CASTRDSQTNYGYTF. The CDR3 coding sequence is TGTGCCAGTACCCGGGACAGCCAGACTAACTATGGCTACACCTTC. The chain recombines TRBV7-2 with TRBJ1-2; 7 bases agree with TRBD1. CDR1 is SGHTA, CDR2 FQGNSA, per germline. The CDR3 contains 15 residues. V dropped 9 bases and J dropped 0; count of bases not matched to a gene: 10.

The chain employs TRBV11-2 and TRBJ2-4, with D unclear. Germline CDR1 reads SGHAT; CDR2 reads FQNNGV. The CDR3 sequence is 14 residues long. The germline V and J ends were trimmed by 0 bases and 13 bases, with 16 bases remaining between them. CDR3 in amino acids: CASSLDLTDMKQYF. The DNA of the CDR3 is TGTGCCAGCAGCTTAGATCTTACCGACATGAAGCAGTACTTC.

The chain couples TRBV4-2 to TRBJ2-1; D gene uncertain. Between the trimmed V and J ends, which lost 1 base and 1 base, there was a span of 8 bases. The CDR3 has 15 residues. The V gene's germline CDR1 is LGHNA and CDR2 YNFKEQ. CDR3 DNA sequence: TGTGCCAGCAGCCAAGCTGTGGGATCCTACAATGAGCAGTTCTTC. Translated, it gives CASSQAVGSYNEQFF.

This clone was picked up one time. The chain combines TRBV6-5 with TRBJ1-4; D unresolved. Germline V gene lookup returns CDR1 MNHEY and CDR2 SVGAGI. The CDR3 consists of 13 residues. V was pared by 6 bases and J by 8 bases, with 13 bases between. The CDR3 sequence: CASRGRRVEKLFF. The CDR3 nucleotides are TGTGCCAGCAGAGGAAGACGGGTGGAAAAACTGTTTTTT.

J is TRBJ2-2 and V is TRBV10-3; 10 bases fit TRBD1. The CDR3 sequence is 15 residues long. Germline lookup yields CDR1 ENHRY and CDR2 SYGVKD. Unmatched junction bases numbered 4, after V lost 5 bases and J lost 4 bases. DNA of the CDR3: TGTGCCATCAGTCGGACAGGGGGTACCACCGGGGAGCTGTTTTTT. It specifies CAISRTGGTTGELFF.

The V and J genes are TRBV27 and TRBJ2-3; tentative D call: TRBD2 (5 bases). Germline V CDR1 and CDR2: MNHEY, SMNVEV (reference sequence). This CDR3 comprises 13 residues. V lost 6 bases and J lost 7, with 14 bases in between. In DNA, the CDR3 is TGTGCCAGCAGGGCAACGGACTCCCATACGCAGTATTTT. Translation gives CASRATDSHTQYF.

The V call is TRBV5-1, the J call TRBJ1-5; unclear D gene. In germline, CDR1 is SGHRS, CDR2 YFSETQ. V lost 5 bases, J lost 5 bases, and 11 bases lay in between. The CDR3 length is 13 residues. Written as DNA, the CDR3 is TGCGCCAGCAGTACCGACGGTTATCAGCCCCAGCATTTT. It translates to CASSTDGYQPQHF.

This sequence joins TRBV9 and TRBJ2-3; maybe TRBD1 (6 bases). CDR1 is SGDLS, CDR2 YYNGEE, per germline. With 6 bases removed from V and 0 bases from J, the gap between germline ends came to 11 bases. The CDR3 runs to 14 residues. CDR3: CASNQGLSTDTQYF. In DNA, the CDR3 is TGTGCCAGCAATCAGGGGCTGAGCACAGATACGCAGTATTTT. Filled out from reference TRBV9 and TRBJ2-3, the complete variable domain reads DSGVTQTPKHLITATGQRVTLRCSPRSGDLSVYWYQQSLDQGLQFLIQYYNGEERAKGNILERFSAQQFPDLHSELNLSSLELGDSALYFCASNQGLSTDTQYFGPGTRLTVL.

The chain employs TRBV18 and TRBJ2-3, with a tentative D call TRBD1 (5 bases). Trimming cost V 3 bases and J 2 bases, with 18 bases left between them. Germline V gene data show CDR1 as KGHSH and CDR2 as LQKENI. This CDR3 is built from 17 residues. In DNA, the CDR3 is TGTGCCAGCTCACCGCCTAGGGGAAAGACAGTCACAGATACGCAGTATTTT. Its translation: CASSPPRGKTVTDTQYF.

The V gene is TRBV5-6, the J gene TRBJ2-2, with 9 positions matching TRBD2. The CDR3 length is 16 residues. J gave up 4 bases and V 2 bases, and 6 bases lay outside the gene matches. In germline, CDR1 is SGHDT, CDR2 YYEEEE. The CDR3 DNA sequence: TGTGCCAGCAGCTTAAGCCTAGCGGGGCCCACCGGGGAGCTGTTTTTT. It yields the protein CASSLSLAGPTGELFF. The full variable domain, in which reference TRBV5-6 and TRBJ2-2 provide the parts outside the CDR3, is DAGVTQSPTHLIKTRGQQVTLRCSPKSGHDTVSWYQQALGQGPQFIFQYYEEEERQRGNFPDRFSGHQFPNYSSELNVNALLLGDSALYLCASSLSLAGPTGELFFGEGSRLTVL.

Comments on this clone: The sample holds other DNA sequences that translate to the same CDR3. The CDR3 sequence: CASSLAGINEKLFF. Here the CDR3 DNA reads TGTGCCAGCAGCTTGGCGGGGATTAATGAAAAACTGTTTTTT. This chain links TRBV5-6 with TRBJ1-4; no definite D call. The germline V gene encodes CDR1 SGHDT and CDR2 YYEEEE. CDR3 length: 14 amino acids. The germline V and J ends were trimmed by 0 bases and 4 bases, with 7 bases remaining between them.

This chain links TRBV5-1 with TRBJ1-1, with D unresolved. V lost 0 bases, J lost 2 bases, and 14 bases lay in between. CDR3 size: 16 residues. Germline V gives CDR1 SGHRS, CDR2 YFSETQ. CDR3 in DNA: TGCGCCAGCAGCTTGGGGGGTATGGGTTCCAACACTGAAGCTTTCTTT. It translates to CASSLGGMGSNTEAFF.

This sequence joins TRBV10-2 and TRBJ2-2; TRBD2 matches 13 bases. After removal of 6 bases from V and 7 bases from J, the junction contained 8 bases not matched to a gene. Germline V gene lookup returns CDR1 WSHSY and CDR2 SAAADI. There are 16 residues in the CDR3. The CDR3 loop is CASRAPGTSGVGELFF. The CDR3 DNA reads as TGCGCCAGCAGAGCCCCCGGGACTAGCGGGGTCGGGGAGCTGTTTTTT.

The V and J genes are TRBV9 and TRBJ1-2; tentative D call: TRBD1 (5 bases). Germline V gene lookup returns CDR1 SGDLS and CDR2 YYNGEE. This CDR3 is built from 15 residues. V gave up 4 bases and J gave up 1 base, with 14 bases separating them. The CDR3 loop reads CASSLSTDINYGYTF. The DNA of the CDR3 is TGTGCCAGCAGCCTCTCGACAGACATTAACTATGGCTACACCTTC.

The table lists this clone with a count of one. This chain links TRBV19 with TRBJ1-5, with 7 bases that match TRBD1. There are 17 residues in the CDR3. The germline CDR1 and CDR2 sequences are LNHDA and SQIVND (reference sequence). Trimming cost V 1 base and J 1 base; bases outside gene matches: 7. The CDR3 spells CASSIGITGVSNQPQHF. CDR3 nucleotides: TGTGCCAGTAGTATAGGGATCACAGGGGTAAGCAATCAGCCCCAGCATTTT.

A single count supports this clone. The V gene is TRBV5-1, the J gene TRBJ2-1, with TRBD1 matching 9 bases. Losses at the gene ends were 4 bases for V and 6 bases for J; bases not matched to a gene: 2. This CDR3 is 13 amino acids long. CDR1 is SGHRS and CDR2 is YFSETQ in the germline V gene. CDR3 sequence: CASSKTGGNEQFF. As DNA, the CDR3 is TGCGCCAGCAGCAAGACAGGGGGCAATGAGCAGTTCTTC.

The chain carries TRBV10-3 and TRBJ2-5; D gene unclear. The germline V gene encodes CDR1 ENHRY and CDR2 SYGVKD. The CDR3 consists of 13 residues. Trimming took 2 bases from V and 4 from J, leaving 8 bases between them. The DNA for the CDR3 is TGTGCCATCAGTGAGACGGGTCCAGAGACCCAGTACTTC. Encoded protein: CAISETGPETQYF.

The chain carries TRBV28 and TRBJ1-2, with D possibly matching TRBD1 (6 bases). CDR1 and CDR2 from the germline V gene are MDHEN and SYDVKM. V was clipped by 3 bases and J by 6 bases, with 14 bases between them. The CDR3 spans 14 residues. CDR3: CASSFRGGEDGYTF. The CDR3 DNA reads as TGTGCCAGCAGTTTTCGAGGGGGAGAAGATGGCTACACCTTC.

V gene TRBV19 combines with J gene TRBJ1-3; D not certain. CDR3 length equals 14 residues. Trimming removed 7 bases from V and 3 bases from J, with 13 bases in between. CDR1 and CDR2 from the germline V gene are LNHDA and SQIVND (reference sequence). Here the CDR3 DNA reads TGTGCCAGTACCATGAGAGGGAGTGGAAACACCATATATTTT. It codes for CASTMRGSGNTIYF.

This clone has only one observation. This chain uses TRBV9 with TRBJ1-2; the D is unclear. The CDR3 spans 12 residues. The germline V gene encodes CDR1 SGDLS and CDR2 YYNGEE. Between the trimmed V and J ends, which lost 2 bases and 8 bases, there was a span of 10 bases. The CDR3 is CASSVGEGGYTF. In DNA form, the CDR3 reads TGTGCCAGCAGCGTCGGTGAAGGCGGCTACACCTTC.

CDR3: CASSGTTTGDTQYF. In nucleotides, the CDR3 is TGCGCCAGCAGCGGGACCACGACAGGGGATACGCAGTATTTT. V is TRBV5-1 and J is TRBJ2-3; 7 nucleotides align to TRBD1. Trimming cost V 4 bases and J 6 bases; bases outside gene matches: 8. The CDR3 spans 14 residues. Germline CDR1 is SGHRS and CDR2 is YFSETQ.

The J gene is TRBJ1-5, the V gene TRBV5-6; D gene uncertain. Between the trimmed V and J ends, which lost 2 bases and 0 bases, there was a span of 9 bases. Germline V CDR1 and CDR2: SGHDT, YYEEEE. The CDR3 runs 15 residues. Written as DNA, the CDR3 is TGTGCCAGCAGCTTTGGGGTTAATAGCAATCAGCCCCAGCATTTT. Translating it yields CASSFGVNSNQPQHF.

Remarks on this clone: The same CDR3 is also encoded by other DNA sequences in this sample. This chain links TRBV6-6 with TRBJ1-3; TRBD1 matches at 8 bases. Germline CDR1 MNHNY, CDR2 SVGAGI (reference sequence). The CDR3 has 16 amino acids. With V trimmed by 2 bases and J by 1 base, 4 bases remained unmatched. CDR3 bases: TGTGCCAGCAGTTACGGCGACAGGGGATCTGGAAACACCATATATTTT. Its protein is CASSYGDRGSGNTIYF.

Concerning this clone: Other nucleotide sequences from this sample produce the same CDR3. This chain connects TRBV30 to TRBJ1-5; unclear D gene. The ends were cut back, 2 bases at V and 0 bases at J, with 8 bases in the middle. This CDR3 has 14 amino acids. In germline, CDR1 is GTSNPN, CDR2 SVGIG (reference sequence). The CDR3 DNA reads as TGTGCCTGGAGTCGGGTTTTTAGCAATCAGCCCCAGCATTTT. This gives the protein CAWSRVFSNQPQHF. The full variable domain, with the rest looked up from reference TRBV30 and TRBJ1-5, is SQTIHQWPATLVQPVGSPLSLECTVEGTSNPNLYWYRQAAGRGLQLLFYSVGIGQISSEVPQNLSASRPQDRQFILSSKKLLLSDSGFYLCAWSRVFSNQPQHFGDGTRLSIL.

In this sample, this clone turned up a few times. This chain joins TRBV19 and TRBJ1-1, with no clear D. Looked up from germline, CDR1 is LNHDA and CDR2 is SQIVND (reference sequence). CDR3 length equals 14 residues. The V end lost 5 bases, the J end lost 3 bases, and 13 bases lay between the germline ends. The CDR3 region has the DNA TGTGCCAGTAGTCCCAGCTACTACTACACTGAAGCTTTCTTT. Its protein product is CASSPSYYYTEAFF.

V and J are TRBV4-1 and TRBJ1-1; D unclear. The CDR3 extends over 14 amino acids. Looked up from germline, CDR1 is MGHRA and CDR2 is YSYEKL. The V gene lost 4 bases and the J gene lost 1 base, with 10 bases spanning the gap. The CDR3 reads CASSRTVGNTEAFF. As DNA, the CDR3 is TGCGCCAGCAGCCGGACGGTGGGGAACACTGAAGCTTTCTTT.

This clone was seen only once. The chain employs TRBV2 and TRBJ2-4, with a tentative D call TRBD1 (6 bases). V lost 6 bases and J 7 bases, leaving 19 bases between the germline ends. This CDR3 is built from 15 residues. The germline V gene encodes CDR1 SNHLY and CDR2 FYNNEI. The CDR3 here is CASRGLAGTWNIQYF. The CDR3 DNA reads as TGTGCCAGCAGGGGTTTGGCCGGGACATGGAACATTCAGTACTTC.